This T cell receptor (beta chain) was found in a study of blood T cell repertoires in COVID-19 (dated by TCRdb to about 2020). Notes on the research overall: Samples from collaborators originated in the United States, Italy and Spain and spanned both the acute and convalescent phases of COVID-19. The prospective study material was composed of cDNA or gDNA derived from T cells, B-cell-depleted T cells, or PBMCs. Subjects who had been exposed to COVID-19, were actively infected with it, or had recovered from it provided the deeply sampled blood TCRbeta repertoires that made up the dataset. The repertoires were made available in a free public database intended to serve as a resource for research on the immune response to SARS-CoV-2. The samples were drawn from two sources: the first 160 participants of the ongoing ImmuneRACE study, and 1,200 or so subjects contributed by 6 global collaborators. Nearly every sample came with metadata listing a de-identified subject ID, COVID-19 status, age in years and sex. Where HLA class I and class II types were available, the types were taken from metadata supplied by the sample provider, not from assay-based typing. On the study overall, not on this receptor specifically: The quantity of clinical and demographic metadata differed by source and by participant and was supplied without curation.

The CDR3 runs 16 amino acids, cysteine and phenylalanine included. This entry keeps only the CDR3 DNA: 48 bases, framed from base 1. As encoded in the germline V gene, CDR1 is MGHRA while CDR2 is YSYEKL. Trimming takes 2 bases from V and 0 bases from J, and the germline ends sit 11 bases apart. With regard to this clone: It has no known antigen specificity. No much larger clone exists at a distance of one base, and base qualities are not known.

Each collaborating institution followed its own protocols to collect whole blood in K2EDTA tubes. For TCRbeta analysis, collaborator samples were shipped as frozen whole blood, as isolated PBMCs, or as DNA extracted from either sample type. TCRbeta CDR3 regions were amplified from genomic DNA using the immunoSEQ Assay, a bias-controlled multiplex PCR. In the original analysis: The number of nucleated cells in each sample was estimated from the amplification of reference gene primers within the assay. Sequence reads were collapsed and filtered to measure the absolute abundance of every unique TCRbeta CDR3 rearrangement. For each sample, productive Simpson clonality was calculated as the square root of Simpson's diversity index across productive rearrangements. TCRdb holds this immuneACCESS table with in-frame rearrangements only. Some clones are missing; in checked studies, unresolved V genes explain under half, and the rest has no known cause. The V and J calls and clone size come from that table; D and trimming were worked out from the DNA. This sample comprises 80,000 to 100,000 clones, more than 70% of them detected only once. Together, the top ten hold roughly 13% of the sample.

The sample was peripheral blood. This clonotype originated in a woman in her sixties or seventies in a cohort sampled during active or convalescent COVID-19. This chain joins TRBV4-1 to TRBJ1-5; matching of 5 bases hints at TRBD1 as the D gene. The DNA reads as follows: TGCGCCAGCAGCCAACAAACAGGTAATAGCAATCAGCCCCAGCATTTT. It translates as CASSQQTGNSNQPQHF.